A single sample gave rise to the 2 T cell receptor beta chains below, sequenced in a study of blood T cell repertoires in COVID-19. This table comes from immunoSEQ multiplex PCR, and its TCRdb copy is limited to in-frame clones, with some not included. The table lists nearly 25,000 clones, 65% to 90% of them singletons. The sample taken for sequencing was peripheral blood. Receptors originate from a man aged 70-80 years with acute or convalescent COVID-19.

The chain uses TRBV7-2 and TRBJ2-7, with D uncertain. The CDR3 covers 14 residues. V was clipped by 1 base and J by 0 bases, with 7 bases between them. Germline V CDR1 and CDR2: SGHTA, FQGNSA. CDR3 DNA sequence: TGTGCCAGCAGCTTAGGAGAGAGCTCCTACGAGCAGTACTTC. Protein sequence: CASSLGESSYEQYF.

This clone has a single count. The CDR3 nucleotides read TGTGCCACCAGTGATCCTAACAGTGGCGGGGAGCTGTTTTTT. Protein product: CATSDPNSGGELFF. The rearrangement uses TRBV24-1 and TRBJ2-2; D is undetermined. Germline CDR1 KGHDR, CDR2 SFDVKD. V shed 3 bases and J shed 7 bases, with 11 bases lying between them. The CDR3 runs 14 residues.